The clone carrying this T cell receptor beta chain was recorded many times. The antigen is unknown. This specimen belongs to a study of T cells after yellow fever vaccination. On the study more broadly: SMART-Seq v4 Ultra Low Input handled preparation of low-cell-number fractions. Study-wide points: Clonotypes shared by both compartments, CD4 and CD8, made up a small share. Most primary-vaccination clones recurred post-booster (around 95% CD4, around 86% CD8).

A universal primer site and UMIs were added as TCR cDNA was made by 5'RACE template switching. TCRdb re-derived calls from the 5' RACE reads in MiXCR, one entry per CDR3 protein. The table has around 340,000 distinct CDR3 sequences, more than 8.5% seen once. V trimming: 6 bases; J trimming: 7 bases; junction bases outside the gene matches: 18. The CDR3 loop spans 18 amino acids. Germline V gene data show CDR1 as SGHVS and CDR2 as FQNEAQ. The chain has TRBV7-8 and TRBJ2-1; 10 nucleotides match TRBD2. The material was PBMCs, obtained on the day of the first yellow fever vaccination. The clonotype comes from a man in his late teens or twenties who received the YFV17D yellow fever vaccine. In DNA, the CDR3 is TGTGCCAGCAGGTTAAACCTAGCGGGAGTAGCGAGTAATAATGAGCAGTTCTTC. It specifies CASRLNLAGVASNNEQFF.